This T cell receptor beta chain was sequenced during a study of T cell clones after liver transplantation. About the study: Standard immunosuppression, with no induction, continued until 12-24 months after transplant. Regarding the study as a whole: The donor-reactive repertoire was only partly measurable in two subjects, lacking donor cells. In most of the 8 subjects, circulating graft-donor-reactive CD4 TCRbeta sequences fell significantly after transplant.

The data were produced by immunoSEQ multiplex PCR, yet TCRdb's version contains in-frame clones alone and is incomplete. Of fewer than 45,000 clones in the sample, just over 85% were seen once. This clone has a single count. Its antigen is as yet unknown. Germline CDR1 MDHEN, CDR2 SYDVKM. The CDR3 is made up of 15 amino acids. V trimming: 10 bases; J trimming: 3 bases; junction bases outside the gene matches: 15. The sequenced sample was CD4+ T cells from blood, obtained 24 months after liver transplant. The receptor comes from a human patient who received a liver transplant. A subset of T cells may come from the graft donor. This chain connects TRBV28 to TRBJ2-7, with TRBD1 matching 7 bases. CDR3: CATSLGSGGVYEQYF. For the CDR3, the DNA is TGTGCCACCTCCTTGGGGTCAGGGGGAGTCTACGAGCAGTACTTC.